The 23 T cell receptor beta chains below all came from one sample that was sequenced in a study of T cell changes during pregnancy in multiple sclerosis. Generated by immunoSEQ multiplex PCR, the TCRdb table keeps only in-frame clones and is missing some. Here the sample spans tens of thousands of clones, 92% being singletons. Material: peripheral blood, obtained in the third trimester of pregnancy. Receptors were obtained from a female donor in good health, enrolled as a control in a pregnancy study.

The chain joins TRBV30 to TRBJ2-7; D perhaps matches TRBD2 (7 bases). Trimming left V 0 bases short and J 5 bases short, with 17 bases between. Germline CDR1 and CDR2: GTSNPN and SVGIG (reference sequence). The CDR3 is 15 residues long. CDR3: CAWSVRQEGGDEQYF. The CDR3 DNA reads TGTGCCTGGAGTGTAAGGCAGGAGGGGGGGGACGAGCAGTACTTC.

The chain employs TRBV27 and TRBJ2-3; no firm D call. CDR1 is MNHEY and CDR2 is SMNVEV in the germline V gene (reference sequence). The V end lost 3 bases, the J end lost 6 bases, and 16 bases lay between the germline ends. CDR3 size: 15 residues. In DNA form, the CDR3 reads TGTGCCAGCAGTTTTAGGCTTCCAGACGGGGATACGCAGTATTTT. Translating gives CASSFRLPDGDTQYF.

The rearrangement joins TRBV18 to TRBJ1-3; 7 nucleotides agree with TRBD1. With 5 bases clipped from V and 0 bases from J, the junction kept 1 base outside the gene matches. Germline lookup yields CDR1 KGHSH and CDR2 LQKENI. The CDR3 spans 14 residues. CDR3 in DNA: TGTGCCAGCTCATCAGGGGGCTCTGGAAACACCATATATTTT. It specifies CASSSGGSGNTIYF.

The DNA for the CDR3 is TGTGCCAGCAGTTATTCCGACAGGTCCTACGAGCAGTACTTC. Its protein product is CASSYSDRSYEQYF. The rearrangement uses TRBV6-6 and TRBJ2-7; D may be TRBD1 (6 bases). The CDR3 covers 14 residues. Germline V gene sequence: CDR1 MNHNY, CDR2 SVGAGI (reference sequence). Trimming stripped 3 bases from V and 1 base from J, with 10 bases between.

Only one count was recorded for this clone. The chain carries TRBV5-5 and TRBJ1-2; D is ambiguous. V was cut by 1 base and J by 8 bases, with 12 bases left in between. Germline loops: CDR1 SGHKS, CDR2 YYEKEE (reference sequence). The CDR3 is 13 amino acids. The CDR3 DNA reads as TGTGCCAGCAGCTTGCTCACCGGGATCGGCTACACCTTC. Amino acids: CASSLLTGIGYTF.

The V call is TRBV25-1, the J call TRBJ2-5; tentatively, D is TRBD2 (6 bases). CDR3 length equals 15 residues. V was clipped by 4 bases and J by 2 bases, with 14 bases between them. Germline V lookup: CDR1 MGHDK, CDR2 SYGVNS. The CDR3 is CASSGYSRGQETQYF. In DNA, the CDR3 is TGTGCCAGCAGTGGTTACTCCCGGGGGCAAGAGACCCAGTACTTC.

V and J are TRBV7-2 and TRBJ1-2; the D gene is possibly TRBD1 (6 bases). The V end lost 8 bases, the J end lost 6 bases, and 16 bases lay between the germline ends. Germline V gives CDR1 SGHTA, CDR2 FQGNSA. This CDR3 comprises 13 residues. The CDR3 here is CASSSTGRDGYTF. CDR3 coding DNA: TGTGCCAGCTCCTCAACAGGGAGGGATGGCTACACCTTC. Supplemented by reference TRBV7-2 and TRBJ1-2, the full variable domain reads GAGVSQSPSNKVTEKGKDVELRCDPISGHTALYWYRQSLGQGLEFLIYFQGNSAPDKSGLPSDRFSAERTGGSVSTLTIQRTQQEDSAVYLCASSSTGRDGYTFGSGTRLTVV.

This clone was detected only once. V and J are TRBV15 and TRBJ1-5; D not resolved. The V end lost 4 bases, the J end lost 4 bases, and 14 bases lay between the germline ends. The CDR3 is 15 residues long. Germline-derived CDR1 and CDR2 are LNHNV and YYDKDF (reference sequence). CDR3 coding DNA: TGTGCCACCAGCACCTTGGAGACCCCTAATCAGCCCCAGCATTTT. Amino acid sequence: CATSTLETPNQPQHF.

This chain connects TRBV19 to TRBJ1-1, with TRBD1 matching over 11 bases. The CDR3 spans 14 residues. Germline V gene sequence: CDR1 LNHDA, CDR2 SQIVND (reference sequence). J was trimmed by 5 bases and V by 4 bases; bases with no gene match: 3. The CDR3 DNA is TGTGCCAGTAGTACCGGGACAGGGGGTACTGAAGCTTTCTTT. Protein sequence: CASSTGTGGTEAFF.

The rearrangement joins TRBV7-2 to TRBJ1-1, with D maybe TRBD1 (5 bases). This CDR3 contains 14 residues. V was clipped by 1 base and J by 4 bases, with 10 bases between them. The germline V gene has CDR1 SGHTA and CDR2 FQGNSA. CDR3 bases: TGTGCCAGCAGCTTAGGGTGGGGCTCCACTGAAGCTTTCTTT. It yields the protein CASSLGWGSTEAFF. The full variable domain, its missing parts supplied by reference TRBV7-2 and TRBJ1-1, is GAGVSQSPSNKVTEKGKDVELRCDPISGHTALYWYRQSLGQGLEFLIYFQGNSAPDKSGLPSDRFSAERTGGSVSTLTIQRTQQEDSAVYLCASSLGWGSTEAFFGQGTRLTVV.

V usage is TRBV7-3 and J usage is TRBJ2-7; maybe TRBD1 (5 bases). CDR3 length: 15 residues. Trimming removed 3 bases from V and 2 bases from J, with 14 bases in between. The germline CDR1 and CDR2 sequences are SGHTA and FQGTGA. The CDR3 sequence: CASSLNRGVTYEQYF. As DNA, the CDR3 is TGTGCCAGCAGCTTGAATAGGGGTGTTACCTACGAGCAGTACTTC.

This clone turned up a few times. This chain links TRBV10-3 with TRBJ1-1, with a tentative D call TRBD1 (5 bases). Between the trimmed V and J ends, which lost 11 bases and 4 bases, there was a span of 17 bases. The CDR3 sequence is 13 residues long. Germline-derived CDR1 and CDR2 are ENHRY and SYGVKD. CDR3 DNA sequence: TGTGCCTCCGGCGGGGGGGGTTCCACTGAAGCTTTCTTT. The encoded protein is CASGGGGSTEAFF.

The genes are TRBV10-3 and TRBJ2-7; 7 bases line up with TRBD1. Germline loops: CDR1 ENHRY, CDR2 SYGVKD. V was clipped by 1 base and J by 3 bases; unmatched bases: 3. The CDR3 is 14 amino acids. DNA of the CDR3: TGTGCCATCAGTGAGTATCAGGGGGACTACGAGCAGTACTTC. Encoded protein: CAISEYQGDYEQYF.

This chain uses TRBV6-4 with TRBJ1-2, with 7 bases aligning to TRBD1. The germline V gene encodes CDR1 MRHNA and CDR2 SNTAGT. V was clipped by 2 bases and J by 2 bases; unmatched bases: 23. There are 21 residues in the CDR3. CDR3 nucleotide sequence: TGTGCCAGCAGTGACCACTTGGAGGGAACCACAGGGGAAGAAACCAACTATGGCTACACCTTC. Translation gives CASSDHLEGTTGEETNYGYTF.

This sequence joins TRBV28 and TRBJ2-1; 9 bases are shared with TRBD2. This CDR3 has 18 residues. Trimming at V came to 6 bases and at J to 5 bases, leaving 17 bases not matched to a gene. Germline V lookup: CDR1 MDHEN, CDR2 SYDVKM. In nucleotides, the CDR3 is TGTGCCAGCAGGCCACGTCTAGGGGCTAGCGGGACAGACAATGAGCAGTTCTTC. Amino acids: CASRPRLGASGTDNEQFF.

The genes are TRBV7-8 and TRBJ1-2; possible D gene TRBD1, 5 bases. Germline lookup yields CDR1 SGHVS and CDR2 FQNEAQ. The CDR3 runs to 16 residues. Trimming cost V 0 bases and J 5 bases, with 16 bases left between them. The CDR3 spells CASSLAPSDSSYGYTF. The DNA of the CDR3 is TGTGCCAGCAGCTTAGCGCCCAGCGACAGCTCTTATGGCTACACCTTC. Together with reference TRBV7-8 and TRBJ1-2, the CDR3 gives the full variable domain: GAGVSQSPRYKVAKRGQDVALRCDPISGHVSLFWYQQALGQGPEFLTYFQNEAQLDKSGLPSDRFFAERPEGSVSTLKIQRTQQEDSAVYLCASSLAPSDSSYGYTFGSGTRLTVV.

This clone was recorded once. V and J are TRBV5-6 and TRBJ1-5; unclear D gene. Looked up from germline, CDR1 is SGHDT and CDR2 is YYEEEE. CDR3 length: 12 residues. Trimming took off 4 bases at V and 4 bases at J, with 6 bases between the two ends. The CDR3 spells CASSRVNQPQHF. In nucleotides, the CDR3 is TGTGCCAGCAGCCGGGTGAATCAGCCCCAGCATTTT.

The chain carries TRBV7-2 and TRBJ1-1, with D possibly being TRBD1 (5 bases). The V gene's germline CDR1 is SGHTA and CDR2 FQGNSA. The V end was cut by 5 bases, the J end by 2 bases, with 15 bases between. CDR3 length: 15 residues. CDR3 sequence reads: CASSPPGGLNTEAFF. The CDR3 bases are TGTGCCAGCAGCCCGCCTGGGGGACTCAACACTGAAGCTTTCTTT.

The chain joins TRBV19 to TRBJ1-5; D possibly corresponds to TRBD1 (5 bases). The germline CDR1 and CDR2 sequences are LNHDA and SQIVND (reference sequence). The V gene lost 6 bases and the J gene lost 0 bases, with 15 bases spanning the gap. This CDR3 contains 16 residues. Here the CDR3 reads CASRIMGGISNQPQHF. The CDR3 DNA is TGTGCCAGTAGGATAATGGGGGGGATTAGCAATCAGCCCCAGCATTTT.

The chain employs TRBV7-9 and TRBJ2-7; D might be TRBD2 (5 bases). V lost 5 bases and J lost 1, with 12 bases in between. The CDR3 totals 14 residues. CDR1 is SEHNR and CDR2 is FQNEAQ in the germline V gene (reference sequence). CDR3 in DNA: TGTGCCAGCAGCCGTACTAGGGAATCCTACGAGCAGTACTTC. Protein: CASSRTRESYEQYF.

The chain is built from TRBV7-2 and TRBJ1-2; D ambiguous. Germline assignment: CDR1 SGHTA and CDR2 FQGNSA. This CDR3 has 12 residues. Trimming left V 2 bases short and J 8 bases short, with 9 bases between. The CDR3 DNA sequence: TGTGCCAGCAGCTTACCCCGCCGGGGCTACACCTTC. This encodes CASSLPRRGYTF.

The rearrangement links TRBV6-4 to TRBJ2-3; the match to TRBD1 covers 10 bases. This CDR3 has 14 amino acids. Trimming removed 5 bases from V and 4 bases from J; junction bases left unmatched: 3. Looked up from germline, CDR1 is MRHNA and CDR2 is SNTAGT. CDR3 sequence (DNA): TGTGCCAGCAGTACTGGGACAGGGGCAGATACGCAGTATTTT. Encoded protein: CASSTGTGADTQYF.

The gene calls are TRBV4-3 and TRBJ2-7; 9 nucleotides agree with TRBD1. The CDR3 sequence is 15 residues long. V gave up 4 bases and J gave up 3 bases; unmatched junction bases: 7. The germline gives CDR1 LGHNA, CDR2 YSLEER. CDR3 amino acids: CASSLWPGQGYEQYF. Written as DNA, the CDR3 is TGCGCCAGCAGCCTATGGCCGGGACAGGGCTACGAGCAGTACTTC.